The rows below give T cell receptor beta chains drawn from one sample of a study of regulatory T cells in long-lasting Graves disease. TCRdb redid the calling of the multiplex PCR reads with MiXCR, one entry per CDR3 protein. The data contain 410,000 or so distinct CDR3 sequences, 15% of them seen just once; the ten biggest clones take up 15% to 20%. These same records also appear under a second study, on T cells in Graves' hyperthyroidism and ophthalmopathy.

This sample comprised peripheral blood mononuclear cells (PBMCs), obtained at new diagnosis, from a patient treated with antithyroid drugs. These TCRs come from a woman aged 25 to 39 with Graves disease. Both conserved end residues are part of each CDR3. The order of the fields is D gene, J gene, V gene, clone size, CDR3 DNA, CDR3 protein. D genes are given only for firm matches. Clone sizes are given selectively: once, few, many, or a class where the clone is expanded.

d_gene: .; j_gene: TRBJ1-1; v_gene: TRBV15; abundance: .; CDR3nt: TGTGCCACCAGTAGTATAATGAACACTGAAGCTTTCTTT; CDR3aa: CATSSIMNTEAFF
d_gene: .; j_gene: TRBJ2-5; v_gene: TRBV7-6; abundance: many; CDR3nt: TGTGCCAGCAGCTTAAACAGGCAACAGGGAGAGACCCAGTACTTC; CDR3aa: CASSLNRQQGETQYF
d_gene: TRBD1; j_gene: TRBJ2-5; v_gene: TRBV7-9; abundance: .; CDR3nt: TGTGCCAGCAGCTTAGCGCTCTGGGACAGGGGGGAGACCCAGTACTTC; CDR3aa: CASSLALWDRGETQYF
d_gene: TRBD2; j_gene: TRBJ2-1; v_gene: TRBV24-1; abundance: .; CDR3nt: TGTGCCACCTCGGGTCTAGCGGGAGGAAGAAATGAGCAGTTCTTC; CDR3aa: CATSGLAGGRNEQFF
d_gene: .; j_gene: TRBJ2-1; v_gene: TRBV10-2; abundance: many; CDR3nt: TGCGCCAGCACCCCAGGTGCAGGGCAGTTCTTC; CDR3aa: CASTPGAGQFF
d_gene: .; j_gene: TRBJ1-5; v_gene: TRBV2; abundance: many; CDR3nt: TGTGCCAGCAGTGAGGGGCACTGGAATCAGCCCCAGCATTTT; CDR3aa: CASSEGHWNQPQHF
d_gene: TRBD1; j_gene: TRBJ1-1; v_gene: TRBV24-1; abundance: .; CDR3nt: TGTGCCACTAGGACAGGGGGCAGGGGGGACGCTGAAGCTTTCTTT; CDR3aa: CATRTGGRGDAEAFF
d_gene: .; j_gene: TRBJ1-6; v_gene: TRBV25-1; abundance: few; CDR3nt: TGTGCCAGCGCGGGGGTTGGGGTAAATTCACCCCTCCACTTT; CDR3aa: CASAGVGVNSPLHF
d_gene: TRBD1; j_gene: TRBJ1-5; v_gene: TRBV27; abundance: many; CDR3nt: TGTGCCAGCAGTTCGACAGGGTGGCAGCCCCAGCATTTT; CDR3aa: CASSSTGWQPQHF
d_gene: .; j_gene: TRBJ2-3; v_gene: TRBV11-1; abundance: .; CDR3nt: TGTGCCAGCAGCTTTCATCCCACAGATACGCAGTATTTT; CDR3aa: CASSFHPTDTQYF
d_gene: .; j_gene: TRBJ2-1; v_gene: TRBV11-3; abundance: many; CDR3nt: TGTGCCAGCAGCTTAGCCTTCCGGAGCTCCTACAATGAGCAGTTCTTC; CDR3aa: CASSLAFRSSYNEQFF
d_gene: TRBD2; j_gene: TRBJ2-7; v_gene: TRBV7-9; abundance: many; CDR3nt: TGTGCCAGCAGCTTGCCACTAGCGGGGTACTCCTACGAGCAGTACTTC; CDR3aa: CASSLPLAGYSYEQYF
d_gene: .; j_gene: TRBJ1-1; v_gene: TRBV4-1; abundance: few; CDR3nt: TGCGCCAGCAGCCAGGAAATTACATGGAAAGCTTTCTTT; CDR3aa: CASSQEITWKAFF
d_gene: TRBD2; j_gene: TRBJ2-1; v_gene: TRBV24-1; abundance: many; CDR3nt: TGTGCCACCAGTGACCCAAGGACTAGCGGGAGCGTCGGGATCTACAATGAGCAGTTCTTC; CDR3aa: CATSDPRTSGSVGIYNEQFF
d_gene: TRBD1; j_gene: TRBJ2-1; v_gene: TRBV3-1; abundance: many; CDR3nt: TGTGCCAGCAGCTTGGACAGGGTCTCCTACAATGAGCAGTTCTTC; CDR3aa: CASSLDRVSYNEQFF
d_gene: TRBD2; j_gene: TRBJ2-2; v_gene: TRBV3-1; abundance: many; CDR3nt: TGTGCCAGCAGCCAGGAACTAGCGGGAGGCAGCACCGGGGAGCTGTTTTTT; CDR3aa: CASSQELAGGSTGELFF
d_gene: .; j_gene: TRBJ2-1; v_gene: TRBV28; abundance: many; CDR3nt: TGTGCCAGCAAGACAGGTGGAGGCTACAATGAGCAGTTCTTC; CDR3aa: CASKTGGGYNEQFF
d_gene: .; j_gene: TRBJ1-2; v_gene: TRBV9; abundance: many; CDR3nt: TGTGCCAGCAGCGGCGGCCCTGACAGGACGGCGGTAGGCTACACCTTC; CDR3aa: CASSGGPDRTAVGYTF
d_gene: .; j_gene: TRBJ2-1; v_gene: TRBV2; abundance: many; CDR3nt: TGTGCCAGCAGACGTGGCAAAGGGACAAACAATGAGCAGTTCTTC; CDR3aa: CASRRGKGTNNEQFF
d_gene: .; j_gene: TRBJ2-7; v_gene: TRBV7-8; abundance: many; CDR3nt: TGTGCCAGCAGAATCCGAGGAGCGCCTACCTACGAGCAGTACTTC; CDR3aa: CASRIRGAPTYEQYF